This T cell receptor beta chain was found in a study of cytomegalovirus exposure and HLA in healthy donors. Worth noting for this clone: Its specificity is not known.

Each donor was healthy, and each was a bone marrow donor. The study, taken as a whole, reports: Reports state that TCR beta sequences accurately predicted most subjects' HLA-A and HLA-B alleles. It is likely that the observed cluster of highly shared sequence variants was a sequencing artifact. A few chains linked to CMV were shown in vitro to be specific for CMV antigens.

In germline, CDR1 is SGDLS, CDR2 YYNGEE. The CDR3 has 21 amino acids. V was cut by 3 bases and J by 5 bases, with 35 bases left in between. 13 Jbeta primers and 60 Vbeta primers were used for the PCR. Clones were read by immunoSEQ multiplex PCR, and TCRdb kept only the in-frame ones, dropping some. This sample has over 100,000 clones, with approximately 76% found just once. This chain connects TRBV9 to TRBJ1-2; D is unresolved. This TCR was recovered from a man aged 40-49 years in good health and CMV-seronegative. Material: PBMCs. The CDR3 reads CASSGMAPGGAGLSIWYGYTF. DNA for the CDR3: TGTGCCAGCAGCGGAATGGCCCCGGGTGGTGCCGGCTTGAGCATTTGGTATGGCTACACCTTC.